Judged by abundance, the clone carrying this T cell receptor (beta chain) is medium-sized (0.01 to 0.1%). This sample is drawn from a study of HIV-infected patients and healthy controls. Background on the study: Total CDR3 counts per chain did not differ significantly between patients and controls.

All unsorted peripheral T cells were captured because whole blood was used without fractionation. Alpha and beta constant-region primers primed reverse transcription of about 500 ng RNA. Using multiplexing indices, alpha and beta chain libraries were generated apart by chain-specific third strand synthesis. MiXCR, applied by TCRdb to the 5' RACE reads, yields one record per CDR3 protein. The sample includes several thousand distinct CDR3 sequences, roughly 14% seen only once; the top ten take approximately 15%. The CDR3 extends over 15 amino acids. The germline CDR1 and CDR2 sequences are SQVTM and ANQGSEA. The trim removed 4 bases at V and 7 bases at J, leaving 14 bases unmatched.

The chain combines TRBV29-1 with TRBJ1-2, with 8 positions matching TRBD1. The TCR comes from an adult with HIV infection. The material sequenced was blood, taken before antiretroviral therapy. CDR3 protein: CSVVGGLPGGRGYTF. As DNA, the CDR3 is TGCAGCGTTGTGGGGGGTCTCCCAGGGGGCCGTGGCTACACCTTC.